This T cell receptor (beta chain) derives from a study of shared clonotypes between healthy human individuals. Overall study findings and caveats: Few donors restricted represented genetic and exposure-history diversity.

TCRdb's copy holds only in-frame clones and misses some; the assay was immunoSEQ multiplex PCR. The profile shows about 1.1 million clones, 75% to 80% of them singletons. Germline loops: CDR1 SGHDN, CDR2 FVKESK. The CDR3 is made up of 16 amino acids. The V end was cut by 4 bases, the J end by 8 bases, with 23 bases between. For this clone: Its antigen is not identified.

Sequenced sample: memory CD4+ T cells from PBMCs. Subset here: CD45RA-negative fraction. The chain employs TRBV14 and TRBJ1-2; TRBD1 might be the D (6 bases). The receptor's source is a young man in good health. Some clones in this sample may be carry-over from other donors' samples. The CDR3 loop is CASSLNRVSKLSGYTF. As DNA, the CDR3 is TGTGCCAGCAGCCTAAACAGGGTGTCAAAACTGTCGGGCTACACCTTC.